These T cell receptor beta chains were read from a single sample in a study of blood T cell repertoires in COVID-19. Only in-frame clones appear in the TCRdb table, and some are missing; sequencing was by immunoSEQ multiplex PCR. The sample lists roughly 250,000 clones, about 79% occurring once. The specimen sequenced was peripheral blood. These TCRs come from a woman older than 75 with acute or convalescent COVID-19. Each CDR3 is given with its conserved first and last residue. The order of the fields is D gene, clone size, J gene, V gene, CDR3 protein, CDR3 DNA. A D gene is named only where the DNA matches it firmly. Clone size is shown for a subset of rows, as once, few, many or a class of expanded clone.

D: -
size: -
J: TRBJ2-1
V: TRBV6-1
CDR3: CASSEALDRQFF
DNA: TGTGCCAGCAGTGAAGCGCTAGACCGACAGTTCTTC

D: -
size: -
J: TRBJ2-7
V: TRBV12-3/TRBV12-4
CDR3: CASSLRGGGEQYF
DNA: TGTGCCAGCAGTTTAAGGGGGGGAGGAGAGCAGTACTTC

D: -
size: -
J: TRBJ1-5
V: TRBV2
CDR3: CASKRAEDQPQHF
DNA: TGTGCCAGCAAGAGGGCAGAAGATCAGCCCCAGCATTTT

D: TRBD1
size: -
J: TRBJ1-2
V: TRBV19
CDR3: CASSGTGYYGYTF
DNA: TGTGCCAGTTCCGGGACAGGGTACTATGGCTACACCTTC

D: -
size: once
J: TRBJ1-2
V: TRBV5-1
CDR3: CASSLGGSGQGYTF
DNA: TGCGCCAGCAGCTTGGGCGGGAGCGGACAAGGCTACACCTTC

D: TRBD1
size: -
J: TRBJ2-7
V: TRBV3-1/TRBV3-2
CDR3: CASSPQSTGGSYEQYF
DNA: TGTGCCAGCAGCCCCCAGTCCACAGGGGGATCCTACGAGCAGTACTTC

D: -
size: -
J: TRBJ2-7
V: TRBV7-8
CDR3: CASSLVAPVGGESYEQYF
DNA: TGTGCCAGCAGCTTAGTGGCCCCCGTAGGCGGGGAATCCTACGAGCAGTACTTC

D: -
size: once
J: TRBJ2-3
V: TRBV20-1
CDR3: CSASWSTTDTQYF
DNA: TGCAGTGCTAGTTGGTCTACCACAGATACGCAGTATTTT

D: TRBD1
size: -
J: TRBJ2-3
V: TRBV11-1
CDR3: CASSPGTGLFTDTQYF
DNA: TGTGCCAGCAGCCCCGGGACAGGGCTTTTCACAGATACGCAGTATTTT

D: -
size: -
J: TRBJ1-6
V: TRBV4-1
CDR3: CASSLWTANSPLHF
DNA: TGCGCCAGCAGCCTCTGGACAGCAAATTCACCCCTCCACTTT

D: -
size: once
J: TRBJ1-1
V: TRBV19
CDR3: CASSPRIDSVEAFF
DNA: TGTGCCAGTAGTCCCCGCATCGACAGTGTCGAAGCTTTCTTT

D: TRBD2
size: -
J: TRBJ2-7
V: TRBV4-2
CDR3: CASSQETRGGGASYEQYF
DNA: TGTGCCAGCAGCCAAGAAACGCGGGGCGGGGGGGCCTCCTACGAGCAGTACTTC

D: -
size: -
J: TRBJ1-1
V: TRBV12-3/TRBV12-4
CDR3: CASSFLRGEAFF
DNA: TGTGCCAGCAGTTTTCTTCGGGGAGAAGCTTTCTTT

D: -
size: -
J: TRBJ1-2
V: TRBV7-9
CDR3: CASSLGLNNYGYTF
DNA: TGTGCCAGCAGCTTAGGGCTGAACAACTATGGCTACACCTTC

D: TRBD2
size: -
J: TRBJ2-3
V: TRBV10-3
CDR3: CAIRASGGAYTQYF
DNA: TGTGCCATCAGGGCTAGCGGGGGGGCTTATACGCAGTATTTT

D: TRBD1
size: -
J: TRBJ2-7
V: TRBV11-3
CDR3: CASSFRQGPGAGYEQYF
DNA: TGTGCCAGCAGCTTCCGACAGGGACCAGGGGCTGGCTACGAGCAGTACTTC

D: TRBD1
size: -
J: TRBJ2-3
V: TRBV29-1
CDR3: CSVAPGQYTDTQYF
DNA: TGCAGCGTCGCTCCGGGACAGTACACAGATACGCAGTATTTT

D: -
size: -
J: TRBJ1-1
V: TRBV29-1
CDR3: CSVDSSKPAPNTEAFF
DNA: TGCAGCGTAGACTCTTCAAAGCCCGCGCCGAACACTGAAGCTTTCTTT

D: -
size: -
J: TRBJ1-4
V: TRBV9
CDR3: CASSPPGPLGEKLFF
DNA: TGTGCCAGCAGCCCCCCAGGGCCCCTGGGTGAAAAACTGTTTTTT

D: TRBD1
size: few
J: TRBJ1-2
V: TRBV15
CDR3: CATSRDAVGQGENYGYTF
DNA: TGTGCCACCAGCAGAGATGCGGTAGGGCAGGGGGAAAACTATGGCTACACCTTC

D: -
size: -
J: TRBJ2-7
V: TRBV5-4
CDR3: CASRGQGPSYEQYF
DNA: TGTGCCAGCAGAGGTCAGGGGCCCTCCTACGAGCAGTACTTC

D: -
size: -
J: TRBJ2-5
V: TRBV27
CDR3: CASSLRGTETQYF
DNA: TGTGCCAGCAGTCTCAGGGGTACGGAGACCCAGTACTTC

D: TRBD1
size: few
J: TRBJ1-5
V: TRBV5-1
CDR3: CASSSGTGNQPQHF
DNA: TGCGCCAGCAGCTCTGGGACAGGGAATCAGCCCCAGCATTTT

D: TRBD2
size: -
J: TRBJ2-5
V: TRBV11-2
CDR3: CASSLGSGGSQETQYF
DNA: TGTGCCAGCAGCTTAGGTAGCGGGGGGTCACAAGAGACCCAGTACTTC

D: -
size: few
J: TRBJ2-1
V: TRBV12-5
CDR3: CASGRDLSYNEQFF
DNA: TGTGCTAGTGGACGGGATCTCTCCTACAATGAGCAGTTCTTC

D: TRBD2
size: -
J: TRBJ2-1
V: TRBV9
CDR3: CASSPTGGPYEQFF
DNA: TGTGCCAGCAGCCCCACGGGGGGGCCTTATGAGCAGTTCTTC

D: -
size: -
J: TRBJ1-2
V: TRBV28
CDR3: CASSLGAGSNGYTF
DNA: TGTGCCAGCAGTTTGGGGGCAGGGTCGAATGGCTACACCTTC

D: TRBD1
size: -
J: TRBJ1-2
V: TRBV15
CDR3: CATHGTTGTDRGYTF
DNA: TGTGCCACCCATGGAACGACAGGGACCGATAGGGGCTACACCTTC

D: TRBD1
size: -
J: TRBJ2-7
V: TRBV5-6
CDR3: CASSLLGQGIYEQYF
DNA: TGTGCCAGCAGCTTGTTAGGACAGGGAATCTACGAGCAGTACTTC

D: -
size: -
J: TRBJ1-1
V: TRBV6-5
CDR3: CASSLERGTEAFF
DNA: TGTGCCAGCAGTCTGGAGAGAGGCACTGAAGCTTTCTTT

D: TRBD1
size: -
J: TRBJ2-7
V: TRBV5-8
CDR3: CASSRDRGRYEQYF
DNA: TGTGCCAGCAGTCGCGACAGGGGAAGGTACGAGCAGTACTTC

D: -
size: few
J: TRBJ2-2
V: TRBV4-2
CDR3: CASSQARPTSLNTGELFF
DNA: TGTGCCAGCAGCCAGGCCCGCCCAACTAGCCTGAACACCGGGGAGCTGTTTTTT

D: TRBD1
size: -
J: TRBJ1-1
V: TRBV29-1
CDR3: CSVDLGQGLGTEAFF
DNA: TGCAGCGTTGATTTAGGACAGGGGTTGGGCACTGAAGCTTTCTTT

D: TRBD1
size: -
J: TRBJ2-7
V: TRBV2
CDR3: CASSPGQGTHEQYF
DNA: TGTGCCAGCAGTCCGGGACAGGGGACCCACGAGCAGTACTTC

D: -
size: -
J: TRBJ1-2
V: TRBV4-1
CDR3: CASSRGEDYGYTF
DNA: TGCGCCAGCAGCCGGGGGGAAGACTATGGCTACACCTTC

D: TRBD1
size: -
J: TRBJ1-2
V: TRBV29-1
CDR3: CSVVDRGLGNYGYTF
DNA: TGCAGCGTTGTGGACAGGGGCCTGGGGAACTATGGCTACACCTTC

D: TRBD1
size: -
J: TRBJ1-2
V: TRBV4-2
CDR3: CASSQPGTAYGYTF
DNA: TGTGCCAGCAGCCAACCCGGGACAGCCTATGGCTACACCTTC

D: -
size: few
J: TRBJ2-3
V: TRBV7-9
CDR3: CASSRQGGSTDTQYF
DNA: TGTGCCAGCAGCCGACAGGGAGGTAGCACAGATACGCAGTATTTT

D: -
size: -
J: TRBJ1-1
V: TRBV19
CDR3: CASSPTRKNTEAFF
DNA: TGTGCCAGTAGTCCCACGAGGAAGAACACTGAAGCTTTCTTT

D: -
size: -
J: TRBJ1-3
V: TRBV7-6
CDR3: CASSLEQDGNTIYF
DNA: TGTGCCAGCAGCTTAGAACAGGACGGAAACACCATATATTTT

D: TRBD1
size: -
J: TRBJ2-3
V: TRBV27
CDR3: CASGTGTGGTDTQYF
DNA: TGTGCCAGCGGCACCGGGACAGGGGGCACAGATACGCAGTATTTT

D: -
size: -
J: TRBJ2-2
V: TRBV4-1
CDR3: CASSQEGHLGGELFF
DNA: TGCGCCAGCAGCCAAGAGGGGCACCTCGGCGGGGAGCTGTTTTTT

D: TRBD1
size: -
J: TRBJ2-7
V: TRBV5-8
CDR3: CASSLGQGWNEQYF
DNA: TGTGCCAGCAGCTTGGGACAGGGTTGGAACGAGCAGTACTTC

D: TRBD1
size: once
J: TRBJ2-7
V: TRBV7-9
CDR3: CASSNIPKQGVVYEQYF
DNA: TGTGCCAGCAGTAATATACCGAAACAGGGGGTGGTCTACGAGCAGTACTTC

D: TRBD1
size: -
J: TRBJ2-3
V: TRBV2
CDR3: CASSEQGALGTDTQYF
DNA: TGTGCCAGCAGTGAACAGGGGGCGCTAGGGACAGATACGCAGTATTTT

D: TRBD1
size: -
J: TRBJ1-2
V: TRBV28
CDR3: CASSLWDRGIYGYTF
DNA: TGTGCCAGCAGTTTATGGGACAGGGGCATCTATGGCTACACCTTC

D: TRBD1
size: -
J: TRBJ1-3
V: TRBV10-1
CDR3: CASSSGTAGNTIYF
DNA: TGCGCCAGCAGCTCCGGGACAGCTGGAAACACCATATATTTT

D: TRBD2
size: few
J: TRBJ2-1
V: TRBV7-6
CDR3: CASSLVAGGPGEQFF
DNA: TGTGCCAGCAGCTTAGTTGCGGGGGGGCCTGGTGAGCAGTTCTTC

D: -
size: -
J: TRBJ2-7
V: TRBV5-6
CDR3: CASSLKGGFYEQYF
DNA: TGTGCCAGCAGCCTTAAGGGGGGGTTTTACGAGCAGTACTTC

D: TRBD1
size: few
J: TRBJ1-3
V: TRBV7-9
CDR3: CASSPTGGLSGNTIYF
DNA: TGTGCCAGCAGTCCTACAGGGGGCCTCTCTGGAAACACCATATATTTT

D: TRBD1
size: -
J: TRBJ1-1
V: TRBV7-3
CDR3: CASSLQGAGTEAFF
DNA: TGTGCCAGCAGCTTACAGGGGGCAGGGACTGAAGCTTTCTTT

D: -
size: -
J: TRBJ2-1
V: TRBV6-1
CDR3: CASSAGGGADYNEQFF
DNA: TGTGCCAGCAGTGCCGGGGGAGGAGCGGACTACAATGAGCAGTTCTTC

D: TRBD1
size: -
J: TRBJ1-5
V: TRBV3-1/TRBV3-2
CDR3: CASGPGTGSQPQHF
DNA: TGTGCCAGCGGCCCCGGGACAGGCAGCCAGCCCCAGCATTTT

D: -
size: -
J: TRBJ1-3
V: TRBV19
CDR3: CASRMSSGNTIYF
DNA: TGTGCCAGTCGTATGAGCTCTGGAAACACCATATATTTT